This TCR beta chain was documented in a study of blood T cell repertoires in COVID-19. The overall study: There were acute and convalescent COVID-19 samples, and they came from the United States, Italy and Spain.

Original processing notes: Nucleated cell counts were estimated from reference gene primer amplification. The repertoire was sequenced with immunoSEQ multiplex PCR; TCRdb's copy has only in-frame clones and lacks some. V and J calls and clone size are copied from that table; D and trimming were computed from the DNA. The sample lists about 170,000 clones, approximately 86% occurring once. The CDR3 spans 13 residues. Germline CDR1 and CDR2: KGHSH and LQKENI. The V gene lost 3 bases and the J gene lost 7 bases, with 13 bases spanning the gap. Sequencing used peripheral blood. The sequence was obtained from a man in his fifties or sixties with active or convalescent COVID-19. The V call is TRBV18, the J call TRBJ2-7; the D gene is possibly TRBD2 (5 bases). This CDR3 reads CASSPGEGREQYF. CDR3 sequence (DNA): TGTGCCAGCTCACCTGGAGAGGGAAGGGAGCAGTACTTC.